These 13 T cell receptor beta chains came from one sample sequenced in a study of PD-1 blockade in classical Hodgkin lymphoma. Clones were sequenced by immunoSEQ multiplex PCR, and TCRdb holds only the in-frame ones, with some missing. The sample lists 15,000 or so clones; 83% were seen once. Each patient's relapse followed autologous stem cell transplantation, and brentuximab vedotin exposure varied. Sequences were derived from peripheral blood mononuclear cells (PBMCs), sampled at baseline. The receptors were gathered from a human donor with classical Hodgkin lymphoma.

The gene calls are TRBV5-6 and TRBJ1-1; D remains ambiguous. The germline gives CDR1 SGHDT, CDR2 YYEEEE. The CDR3 is 11 residues long. Between the trimmed V and J ends, which lost 3 bases and 6 bases, there was a span of 6 bases. As DNA, the CDR3 is TGTGCCAGCAGCTCGGTGTCTGAAGCTTTCTTT. It translates to CASSSVSEAFF.

DNA for the CDR3: TGCGCCAGCAGCCCGACTAGCGGGGCGGACAATGAGCAGTTCTTC. Its protein product is CASSPTSGADNEQFF. The rearrangement uses TRBV10-2 and TRBJ2-1; 11 nucleotides match TRBD2. The CDR3 runs 15 residues. V shed 6 bases and J 5 bases; nucleotides not matched to a gene: 6. CDR1 and CDR2 (germline): WSHSY, SAAADI.

The chain employs TRBV5-4 and TRBJ2-3; TRBD1 might be the D (6 bases). Trimming shortened V by 1 base and J by 0 bases, and 18 bases separated the two germline ends. CDR1 SGHNT and CDR2 YYREEE come from the germline V gene (reference sequence). The CDR3 has 18 residues. The CDR3 nucleotides read TGTGCCAGCAGCTTGAGGGTAACAGGGAAAAGCAGCACAGATACGCAGTATTTT. Protein sequence: CASSLRVTGKSSTDTQYF.

V is TRBV6-5 and J is TRBJ1-1; D possibly corresponds to TRBD1 (5 bases). The CDR3 contains 13 residues. The V and J ends lost 5 bases and 7 bases respectively, with 14 bases between them. Germline V CDR1 and CDR2: MNHEY, SVGAGI. CDR3 in amino acids: CASSTTGGGEAFF. DNA of the CDR3: TGTGCCAGCAGTACTACGGGGGGAGGTGAAGCTTTCTTT.

This chain uses TRBV15 with TRBJ1-1, with D hard to call. From germline, CDR1 is LNHNV and CDR2 YYDKDF (reference sequence). V lost 0 bases and J 3 bases, leaving 11 bases between the germline ends. The CDR3 spans 15 residues. CDR3 amino acids: CATSRERGQHTEAFF. CDR3 nucleotides: TGTGCCACCAGCAGAGAAAGAGGCCAGCACACTGAAGCTTTCTTT.

A note on this clone: A much larger clone lies one base from this, so it may be a read error. This CDR3 reads CASSLPSTDTQYF. CDR3 DNA sequence: TGTGCCAGCAGCTTGCCCAGCACAGATACGCAGTATTTT. V is TRBV5-6 and J is TRBJ2-3; D call uncertain. Germline V gives CDR1 SGHDT, CDR2 YYEEEE. CDR3 size: 13 residues. V shed 1 base and J shed 0 bases, with 3 bases lying between them.

This chain links TRBV5-1 with TRBJ2-1; 8 nucleotides align to TRBD1. The CDR3 is 13 residues long. V shed 4 bases and J 14 bases; nucleotides not matched to a gene: 11. Germline assignment: CDR1 SGHRS and CDR2 YFSETQ. This chain's CDR3 is CASSLTDRGSEFF. In DNA form, the CDR3 reads TGCGCCAGCAGCCTTACCGACAGGGGTAGTGAGTTCTTC.

The V and J genes are TRBV28 and TRBJ2-7; 7 positions match TRBD1. The CDR3 is made up of 13 amino acids. Germline-derived CDR1 and CDR2 are MDHEN and SYDVKM. The trim removed 6 bases at V and 3 bases at J, leaving 5 bases unmatched. For the CDR3, the DNA is TGTGCCAGCAGGCGAGGACAGGTCTACGAGCAGTACTTC. It specifies CASRRGQVYEQYF.

The V call is TRBV21-1, the J call TRBJ1-3; the D call in the table, TRBD1, was not verified against the DNA. TRBV21-1 is a pseudogene segment. This CDR3 has 20 amino acids. For the CDR3, the DNA is TGTGCCAGCAGCAAATACTCCCAGACAGAAAAGCCCCCCTCTGGAAACACCATATATTTT. It specifies CASSKYSQTEKPPSGNTIYF.

The chain employs TRBV5-1 and TRBJ2-5; D is perhaps TRBD1 or TRBD2 (6 bases each). Germline V lookup: CDR1 SGHRS, CDR2 YFSETQ. The length of the CDR3 is 14 residues. V was trimmed by 3 bases and J by 5 bases, leaving 14 bases between them. CDR3: CASSWGGRGETQYF. CDR3 nucleotide sequence: TGCGCCAGCAGCTGGGGAGGCAGGGGTGAGACCCAGTACTTC.

This chain connects TRBV5-4 to TRBJ2-7, with TRBD1 as a possible D gene (6 bases). Trimming removed 1 base from V and 3 bases from J, with 11 bases in between. This CDR3 contains 14 residues. Per germline, CDR1 SGHNT and CDR2 YYREEE (reference sequence). The CDR3 DNA reads TGTGCCAGCAGCTTGACAGGGACCCTCTACGAGCAGTACTTC. It codes for CASSLTGTLYEQYF.

The chain carries TRBV2 and TRBJ2-1, with 7 positions matching TRBD2. The CDR3 has 16 amino acids. V shed 7 bases, J shed 4 bases, and the junction held 13 bases outside the gene matches. Germline CDR1 is SNHLY and CDR2 is FYNNEI. The CDR3 loop is CASMVPAGLSYNEQFF. The CDR3 bases are TGTGCCAGCATGGTACCAGCGGGGCTGAGTTACAATGAGCAGTTCTTC.

The chain couples TRBV4-3 to TRBJ2-7, with D tentatively TRBD2 (5 bases). The CDR3 sequence is 14 residues long. Trimming shortened V by 2 bases and J by 6 bases, and 14 bases separated the two germline ends. Germline assignment: CDR1 LGHNA and CDR2 YSLEER. In DNA, the CDR3 is TGCGCCAGCAGCCAACGTCTTAGCGATGGCGAGCAGTACTTC. It specifies CASSQRLSDGEQYF.